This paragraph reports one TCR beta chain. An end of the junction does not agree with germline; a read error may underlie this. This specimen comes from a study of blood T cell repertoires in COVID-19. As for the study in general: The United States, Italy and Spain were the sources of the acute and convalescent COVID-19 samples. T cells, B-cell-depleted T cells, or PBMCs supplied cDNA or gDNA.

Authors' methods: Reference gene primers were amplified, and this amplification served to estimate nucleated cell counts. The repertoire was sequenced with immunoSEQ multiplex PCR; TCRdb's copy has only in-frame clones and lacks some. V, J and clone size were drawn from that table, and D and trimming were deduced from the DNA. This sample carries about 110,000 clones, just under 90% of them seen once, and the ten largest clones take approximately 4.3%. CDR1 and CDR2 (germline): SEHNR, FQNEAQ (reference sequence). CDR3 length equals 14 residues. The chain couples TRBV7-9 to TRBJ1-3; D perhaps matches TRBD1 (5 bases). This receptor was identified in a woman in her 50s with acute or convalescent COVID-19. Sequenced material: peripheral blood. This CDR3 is CASSSSTGGSTIYF. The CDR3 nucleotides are TGTGCCAGCAGCTCTTCCACCGGGGGAAGCACCATATATTTT.